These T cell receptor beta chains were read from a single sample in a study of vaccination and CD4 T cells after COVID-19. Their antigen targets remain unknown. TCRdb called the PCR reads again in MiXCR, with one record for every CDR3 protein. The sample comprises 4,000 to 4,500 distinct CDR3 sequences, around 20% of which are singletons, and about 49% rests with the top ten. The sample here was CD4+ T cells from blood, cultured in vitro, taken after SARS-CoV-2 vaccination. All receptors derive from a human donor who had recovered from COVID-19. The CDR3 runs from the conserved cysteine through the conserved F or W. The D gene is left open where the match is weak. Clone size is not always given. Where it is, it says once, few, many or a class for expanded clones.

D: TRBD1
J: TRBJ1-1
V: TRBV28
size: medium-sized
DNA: TGTGCCAGCAAGGGCAGGGGGGACACTGAAGCTTTCTTT
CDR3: CASKGRGDTEAFF

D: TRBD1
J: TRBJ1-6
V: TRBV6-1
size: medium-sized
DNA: TGTGCCAGCAGACCCACAGGGGAATCACCCCTCCACTTT
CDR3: CASRPTGESPLHF

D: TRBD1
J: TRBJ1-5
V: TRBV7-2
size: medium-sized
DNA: TGTGCCAGCAGCTTCGGCAGGGGGGATCAGCCCCAGCATTTT
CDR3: CASSFGRGDQPQHF

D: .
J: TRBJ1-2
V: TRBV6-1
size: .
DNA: TGTGCCAGCAGTCAGAAAATGGGCACGGACTATGGCTACACCTTC
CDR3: CASSQKMGTDYGYTF

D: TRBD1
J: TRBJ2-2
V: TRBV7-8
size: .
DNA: TGTGCCAGCAGCCTCCCGGGACAGGGCGTGGGCACCGGGGAGCTGTTTTTT
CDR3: CASSLPGQGVGTGELFF

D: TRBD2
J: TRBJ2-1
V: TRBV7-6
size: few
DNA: TGTGCCAGCAGCTTAGCGCGGAGGTTTCCGGGGGGGGTCTCCTACAATGAGCAGTTCTTC
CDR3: CASSLARRFPGGVSYNEQFF

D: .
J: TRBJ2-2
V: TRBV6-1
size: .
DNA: TGTGCCAGCAGTCCAAGTCTCACCGGGGAGCTGTTTTTT
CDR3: CASSPSLTGELFF

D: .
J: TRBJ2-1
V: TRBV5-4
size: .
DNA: TGTGCCAGCACTCCCGGCGGAGCGGCCTACAATGAGCAGTTCTTC
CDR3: CASTPGGAAYNEQFF

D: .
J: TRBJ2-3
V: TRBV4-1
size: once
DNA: TGCGCCAGCAGCCAGGCTACGCCGGAAACGCAGTATTTT
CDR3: CASSQATPETQYF

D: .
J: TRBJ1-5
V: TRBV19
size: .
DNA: TGTGCCAGTAGTATAACTACAGGGAATCAGCCCCAGCATTTT
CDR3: CASSITTGNQPQHF

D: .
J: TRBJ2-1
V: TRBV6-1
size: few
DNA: TGTGCCAGCAGCCCAACACCTTCGAGCTCCTACAATGAGCAGTTCTTC
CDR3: CASSPTPSSSYNEQFF

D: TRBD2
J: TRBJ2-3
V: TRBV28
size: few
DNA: TGTGCCAGCAGCTCCCGGGGGCTAGCGGGGGGGGCGCTTCTGGCAGATACGCAGTATTTT
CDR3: CASSSRGLAGGALLADTQYF

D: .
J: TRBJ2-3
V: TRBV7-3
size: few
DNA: TGTGCCAGCAGCTTGGGAGGGGGGGTTGATACGCAGTATTTT
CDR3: CASSLGGGVDTQYF

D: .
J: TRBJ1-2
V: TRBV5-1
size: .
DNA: TGCGCCAGCAGCTCCGGACTCAACTATGGCTACACCTTC
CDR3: CASSSGLNYGYTF

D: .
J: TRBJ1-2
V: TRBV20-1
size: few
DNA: TGCAGTGCGAGCGTAGGGACTGACTATGGCTACACCTTC
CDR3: CSASVGTDYGYTF

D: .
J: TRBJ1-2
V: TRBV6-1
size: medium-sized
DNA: TGTGCCAGCTGGCCAGAAACTTGGGGCTACACCTTC
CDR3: CASWPETWGYTF

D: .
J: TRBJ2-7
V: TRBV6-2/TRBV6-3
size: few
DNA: TGTGCCAGCAGTGGGCCGGGACGGTACGAGCAGTACTTC
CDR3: CASSGPGRYEQYF

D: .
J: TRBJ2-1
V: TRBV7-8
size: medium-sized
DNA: TGTGCCAGCAGCTTAGATAGTACAGGCCAGGGTGAGCAGTTCTTC
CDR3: CASSLDSTGQGEQFF

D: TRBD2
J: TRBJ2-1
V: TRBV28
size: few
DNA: TGTGCCAGCACGTCTTACTCCGGGACTAGAGGGGATGAGCAGTTCTTC
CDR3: CASTSYSGTRGDEQFF

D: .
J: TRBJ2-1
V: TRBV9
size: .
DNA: TGTGCCAGCAGCTCAGAGTGGACTCCATACAATGAGCAGTTCTTC
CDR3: CASSSEWTPYNEQFF

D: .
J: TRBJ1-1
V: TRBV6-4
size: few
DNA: TGTGCCAGCAGTGTGAAAGAGAACACTGAAGCTTTCTTT
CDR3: CASSVKENTEAFF

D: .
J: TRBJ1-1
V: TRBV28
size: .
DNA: TGTGCCAGCAGTCTTACCCACGGGGCTGGCATGAACACTGAAGCTTTCTTT
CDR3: CASSLTHGAGMNTEAFF

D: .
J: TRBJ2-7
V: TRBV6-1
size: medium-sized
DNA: TGTGCCAGCAGTACCGGGACATCCTCTTACGAGCAGTACTTC
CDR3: CASSTGTSSYEQYF

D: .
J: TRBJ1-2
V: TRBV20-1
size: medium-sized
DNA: TGCAGTTCAAGACGGGACTCCTATGGCTACACCTTC
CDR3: CSSRRDSYGYTF

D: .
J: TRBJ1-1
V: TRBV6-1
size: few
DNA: TGTGCCAGCAGCCCCGGGGGGCTCCGGAGGACTGAAGCTTTCTTT
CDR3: CASSPGGLRRTEAFF

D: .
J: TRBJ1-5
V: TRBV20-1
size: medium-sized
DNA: TGCAGTGCCAGAGAGGGGAGTGGTCAGCCCCAGCATTTT
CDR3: CSAREGSGQPQHF

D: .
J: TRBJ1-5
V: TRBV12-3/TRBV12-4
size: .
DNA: TGTGCCAGCAGTTCCCATCCCTATCAGCCCCAGCATTTT
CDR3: CASSSHPYQPQHF